A single T cell receptor beta chain is shown here with its context. Its antigen remains unidentified. The sample belongs to a study of graft-versus-host responses after intestinal transplantation. Germline lookup yields CDR1 SGHDT and CDR2 YYEEEE. The CDR3 sequence is 15 residues long. Trimming cost V 1 base and J 7 bases, with 15 bases left between them. TCRdb keeps only in-frame clones here, not all; method: immunoSEQ multiplex PCR. This sample yields some 64,000 clones, of which around nine tenths are seen a single time; about 1.7% belongs to the top ten. The chain links TRBV5-6 to TRBJ2-1, with a tentative D call TRBD2 (6 bases). The TCR comes from a human donor who was the organ donor for an intestinal transplant. The sequencing used unstimulated CD8+ T cells sorted from spleen or lymph node cells, collected before transplant. The CDR3 DNA follows: TGTGCCAGCAGCTTGTGGAGGGGCCCTCGGAATGAGCAGTTCTTC. Its translation is CASSLWRGPRNEQFF.